One sample yielded the 15 T cell receptor beta chains listed below, sequenced in a study of siplizumab effects on memory and regulatory T cells. Clones were read by immunoSEQ multiplex PCR, and TCRdb kept only the in-frame ones, dropping some. The sample has 95,000 to 100,000 clones, around 90% seen once. The specimen was non-Treg CD4+ T cells sorted from blood. Source of these receptors: a human donor in good health.

The rearrangement links TRBV28 to TRBJ1-2; D is ambiguous. Germline V gene lookup returns CDR1 MDHEN and CDR2 SYDVKM. The CDR3 has 15 amino acids. Trimming removed 1 base at V and 2 bases at J, with 11 bases between. The CDR3 bases are TGTGCCAGCAGTTTATCTCAGCCTCCCAACTATGGCTACACCTTC. Translation gives CASSLSQPPNYGYTF.

This rearrangement joins TRBV7-2 to TRBJ2-5; 9 bases map to TRBD1. This CDR3 spans 14 amino acids. Germline values: CDR1 SGHTA, CDR2 FQGNSA. The ends lost 8 bases at V and 5 bases at J; junction bases unmatched: 9. The CDR3 region is CASAGTGSFETQYF. The CDR3 nucleotides read TGTGCCAGCGCCGGGACAGGGTCTTTTGAGACCCAGTACTTC.

This clone appeared once. CDR3: CASSPGAGGNTIYF. CDR3 DNA: TGTGCCAGCTCACCGGGGGCTGGTGGAAACACCATATATTTT. V and J are TRBV18 and TRBJ1-3, with D perhaps matching TRBD1 (6 bases). Trimming left V 3 bases short and J 3 bases short, with 9 bases between. CDR3 size: 14 residues. The V gene's germline CDR1 is KGHSH and CDR2 LQKENI.

The chain combines TRBV6-5 with TRBJ1-1; no clear D gene. CDR1 and CDR2 (germline): MNHEY, SVGAGI. This CDR3 spans 12 amino acids. V was pared by 5 bases and J by 1 base, with 5 bases between. CDR3 residues: CASSRGNTEAFF. The CDR3 coding sequence is TGTGCCAGCAGTCGGGGGAACACTGAAGCTTTCTTT.

The V gene is TRBV18, the J gene TRBJ2-5; TRBD1 agrees at 9 bases. V trimming: 2 bases; J trimming: 4 bases; junction bases outside the gene matches: 2. The germline V gene encodes CDR1 KGHSH and CDR2 LQKENI. The CDR3 has 14 amino acids. The CDR3 here is CASSPVDRGETQYF. Here the CDR3 DNA reads TGTGCCAGCTCACCAGTGGACAGGGGAGAGACCCAGTACTTC.

To note about this clone: Other DNA sequences in the same sample also yield this CDR3. V is TRBV5-1 and J is TRBJ1-3, with 7 bases matching TRBD1. V lost 4 bases to trimming and J lost 2 bases; unmatched junction nucleotides: 6. Germline V gene data show CDR1 as SGHRS and CDR2 as YFSETQ. This CDR3 is built from 15 residues. The CDR3 region is CASSPTTGTGNTIYF. The DNA of the CDR3 is TGCGCCAGCAGCCCCACGACAGGGACTGGAAACACCATATATTTT.

The chain employs TRBV4-3 and TRBJ2-7; 15 bases are shared with TRBD2. The germline gives CDR1 LGHNA, CDR2 YSLEER. The CDR3 extends over 21 amino acids. Germline trimming cut 0 bases from V and 2 bases from J; bases unmatched to any gene: 14. The CDR3 spells CASSQEDIRTSGRAYPYEQYF. The CDR3 DNA reads TGCGCCAGCAGCCAAGAGGATATCAGGACTAGCGGGAGGGCCTACCCCTACGAGCAGTACTTC.

This clone appeared once. The V and J genes are TRBV7-2 and TRBJ2-7; D not certain. Trimming took off 0 bases at V and 5 bases at J, with 5 bases between the two ends. CDR3 length: 12 residues. In germline, CDR1 is SGHTA, CDR2 FQGNSA. The CDR3 region is CASSLAGHEQYF. The CDR3 bases are TGTGCCAGCAGCTTAGCAGGGCACGAGCAGTACTTC.

The rearrangement joins TRBV2 to TRBJ2-2, with a weak D call TRBD2 (6 bases). The V end was cut by 5 bases, the J end by 3 bases, with 10 bases between. Germline V gene sequence: CDR1 SNHLY, CDR2 FYNNEI. The CDR3 has 14 residues. The CDR3 reads CASSRDSYTGELFF. The CDR3 DNA follows: TGTGCCAGCAGTAGGGACTCCTACACCGGGGAGCTGTTTTTT.

A remark on this clone: The same CDR3 can be traced to other DNA sequences in this sample. The chain links TRBV2 to TRBJ1-1; perhaps TRBD1 as D (5 bases). The ends were cut back, 4 bases at V and 2 bases at J, with 8 bases in the middle. Per the germline V gene, CDR1 is SNHLY and CDR2 is FYNNEI. This CDR3 spans 13 amino acids. The CDR3 DNA follows: TGTGCCAGCAGTGGACAGTTAAACACTGAAGCTTTCTTT. Its translation: CASSGQLNTEAFF.

The chain employs TRBV4-1 and TRBJ1-1, with TRBD1 as a possible D gene (5 bases). The germline CDR1 and CDR2 sequences are MGHRA and YSYEKL. CDR3 length: 16 residues. The V end lost 4 bases, the J end lost 5 bases, and 20 bases lay between the germline ends. The CDR3 DNA is TGCGCCAGCAGCCCGCTGGTGGGGCAGGGCTATACTGAAGCTTTCTTT. Translated: CASSPLVGQGYTEAFF.

The V and J genes are TRBV19 and TRBJ2-7, with TRBD1 matching over 8 bases. With V trimmed by 5 bases and J by 6 bases, 9 bases remained unmatched. From germline, CDR1 is LNHDA and CDR2 SQIVND (reference sequence). CDR3 length: 14 amino acids. In DNA, the CDR3 is TGTGCCAGTAGTGCCCGACAGGGGAGGTTCGAGCAGTACTTC. Protein product: CASSARQGRFEQYF.

The rearrangement uses TRBV7-3 and TRBJ2-3; 14 positions agree with TRBD2. CDR1 is SGHTA and CDR2 is FQGTGA in the germline V gene. The CDR3 covers 16 residues. Germline trimming cut 1 base from V and 6 bases from J; bases unmatched to any gene: 3. Here the CDR3 DNA reads TGTGCCAGCAGCTTAAGTAGGACTAGCGGGAGGGATACGCAGTATTTT. It codes for CASSLSRTSGRDTQYF.

This chain connects TRBV19 to TRBJ2-5; 7 bases agree with TRBD2. Trimming removed 4 bases from V and 5 bases from J; junction bases left unmatched: 13. The CDR3 has 16 residues. The germline V gene has CDR1 LNHDA and CDR2 SQIVND (reference sequence). CDR3 loop: CASSRPRATGGETQYF. CDR3 nucleotide sequence: TGTGCCAGTAGTAGACCCCGGGCCACGGGAGGTGAGACCCAGTACTTC.

V gene TRBV28 combines with J gene TRBJ2-1, with D maybe TRBD2 (6 bases). The CDR3 is 16 amino acids. Germline V gene sequence: CDR1 MDHEN, CDR2 SYDVKM. Trimming cost V 5 bases and J 10 bases, with 24 bases left between them. The CDR3 DNA reads as TGTGCCAGCAGTCCACTGACCCGGAGGGAACCGGGCGAGCAGTTCTTC. It translates to CASSPLTRREPGEQFF.